A single sample gave rise to the 32 T cell receptor beta chains below, sequenced in a study of beta chain features in type 1 diabetes. Points from the study as a whole: In every one of the four CD4+ subsets, TCRB CDR3s were moderately but significantly shorter in Type 1 diabetes patients.

The sequenced template was cDNA made from the entire isolated RNA. The repertoire was sequenced with immunoSEQ multiplex PCR; TCRdb's copy has only in-frame clones and lacks some. The sample records almost 350,000 clones, over 7% being singletons. These receptors lack a known antigen. The specimen sequenced was central memory CD4+ T cells from blood. All receptors derive from a man aged 25-40 years with type 1 diabetes.

This clone was seen at least ten times. The V gene is TRBV7-2, the J gene TRBJ2-3; TRBD2 is a possible D gene (6 bases). Between the trimmed V and J ends, which lost 7 bases and 12 bases, there was a span of 14 bases. Germline CDR1 reads SGHTA; CDR2 reads FQGNSA. The length of the CDR3 is 11 residues. This CDR3 is CASTSAGSQYF. The CDR3 bases are TGTGCCAGCACTAGCGCGGGTTCCCAGTATTTT.

In its sample, this clone was seen a few times. The chain combines TRBV25-1 with TRBJ1-3; D is unclear. Germline V CDR1 and CDR2: MGHDK, SYGVNS. The CDR3 has 16 amino acids. With 1 base removed from V and 0 bases from J, the gap between germline ends came to 10 bases. CDR3 in amino acids: CASSEWGQLSGNTIYF. The CDR3, as DNA: TGTGCCAGCAGTGAATGGGGTCAGCTCTCTGGAAACACCATATATTTT. Using reference TRBV25-1 and TRBJ1-3 for the parts outside the CDR3, the full variable domain is EADIYQTPRYLVIGTGKKITLECSQTMGHDKMYWYQQDPGMELHLIHYSYGVNSTEKGDLSSESTVSRIRTEHFPLTLESARPSHTSQYLCASSEWGQLSGNTIYFGEGSWLTVV.

The V gene is TRBV18, the J gene TRBJ1-5, with D hard to call. The CDR3 totals 14 residues. Germline loops: CDR1 KGHSH, CDR2 LQKENI. V lost 3 bases and J lost 8, with 14 bases in between. In DNA, the CDR3 is TGTGCCAGCTCACCGCGTCGGGATTCGGAGCCCCAGCATTTT. As protein: CASSPRRDSEPQHF.

This chain uses TRBV4-2 with TRBJ2-7; the D gene is possibly TRBD2 (6 bases). Trimming removed 4 bases at V and 6 bases at J, with 19 bases between. The germline gives CDR1 LGHNA, CDR2 YNFKEQ. The CDR3 totals 15 residues. The CDR3 DNA reads as TGTGCCAGCAGCCTGAACCATGGGGACTCAATCGAGCAGTACTTC. It is translated as CASSLNHGDSIEQYF.

This clone was recorded a few times. The V gene is TRBV27, the J gene TRBJ2-5; 7 bases are a match to TRBD2. The germline V gene encodes CDR1 MNHEY and CDR2 SMNVEV (reference sequence). The CDR3 extends over 15 amino acids. V lost 5 bases, J lost 5 bases, and 11 bases stayed unmatched. This CDR3 reads CASSPQRGGPETQYF. The CDR3, as DNA: TGTGCCAGCAGTCCCCAGCGGGGTGGGCCTGAGACCCAGTACTTC.

CDR3 protein: CSVGEQGSTMNTEAFF. The CDR3 bases are TGCAGCGTTGGGGAACAGGGCTCCACGATGAACACTGAAGCTTTCTTT. This sequence joins TRBV29-1 and TRBJ1-1; D may be TRBD1 (6 bases). The CDR3 consists of 16 residues. The germline V gene encodes CDR1 SQVTM and CDR2 ANQGSEA. Trimming removed 4 bases at V and 0 bases at J, with 18 bases between.

This clone occurred a few times. The V and J genes are TRBV30 and TRBJ1-5; the D is unclear. Per germline, CDR1 GTSNPN and CDR2 SVGIG (reference sequence). The CDR3 has 14 residues. The germline V and J ends were trimmed by 0 bases and 3 bases, with 9 bases remaining between them. The CDR3 nucleotides read TGTGCCTGGAGTGTACGGGCGTCCAATCAGCCCCAGCATTTT. Translation gives CAWSVRASNQPQHF.

This clone was detected only a few times. The chain has TRBV29-1 and TRBJ2-3, with D possibly matching TRBD1 (6 bases). Germline V gene sequence: CDR1 SQVTM, CDR2 ANQGSEA. With 1 base removed from V and 0 bases from J, the gap between germline ends came to 11 bases. The CDR3 extends over 15 amino acids. The CDR3 DNA follows: TGCAGCGTTGAAGGGGCGACAGGAAGCACAGATACGCAGTATTTT. Protein product: CSVEGATGSTDTQYF.

In its sample, this clone was seen a few times. The CDR3 DNA reads as TGTGCCAGCAGCCGGATAAACAGCTACGAGCAGTACTTC. Protein sequence: CASSRINSYEQYF. The chain joins TRBV14 to TRBJ2-7, with unresolved D. The V gene's germline CDR1 is SGHDN and CDR2 FVKESK. The CDR3 length is 13 residues. The V end lost 4 bases, the J end lost 3 bases, and 10 bases lay between the germline ends. Complete variable domain (other parts from reference TRBV14 and TRBJ2-7): EAGVTQFPSHSVIEKGQTVTLRCDPISGHDNLYWYRRVMGKEIKFLLHFVKESKQDESGMPNNRFLAERTGGTYSTLKVQPAELEDSGVYFCASSRINSYEQYFGPGTRLTVT.

The rearrangement uses TRBV6-5 and TRBJ2-2; unclear D gene. CDR3 length equals 13 residues. The V end was cut by 5 bases, the J end by 2 bases, with 6 bases between. The germline V gene encodes CDR1 MNHEY and CDR2 SVGAGI. CDR3 nucleotides: TGTGCCAGCAGTGACCGTAACACCGGGGAGCTGTTTTTT. This codes for CASSDRNTGELFF.

In its sample, this clone was seen a few times. The chain joins TRBV5-1 to TRBJ2-5, with D tentatively TRBD2 (5 bases). This CDR3 has 12 residues. Trimming stripped 7 bases from V and 5 bases from J, with 12 bases between. Per germline, CDR1 SGHRS and CDR2 YFSETQ. Here the CDR3 reads CASEEPGETQYF. DNA for the CDR3: TGCGCCAGCGAAGAACCGGGGGAGACCCAGTACTTC. The full variable domain, its missing parts supplied by reference TRBV5-1 and TRBJ2-5, is KAGVTQTPRYLIKTRGQQVTLSCSPISGHRSVSWYQQTPGQGLQFLFEYFSETQRNKGNFPGRFSGRQFSNSRSEMNVSTLELGDSALYLCASEEPGETQYFGPGTRLLVL.

The chain carries TRBV12-5 and TRBJ1-1, with D possibly matching TRBD1 (5 bases). Germline V gene sequence: CDR1 LGHNT, CDR2 FRNRAP. Trimming took off 8 bases at V and 1 base at J, with 11 bases between the two ends. The CDR3 loop spans 13 amino acids. The CDR3 is CASQGFPNTEAFF. The CDR3 nucleotides read TGTGCTAGTCAGGGCTTCCCGAACACTGAAGCTTTCTTT.

This clone was observed a handful of times. The gene calls are TRBV9 and TRBJ2-1; TRBD1 agrees at 7 bases. V gave up 5 bases and J gave up 0 bases; unmatched junction bases: 11. Germline CDR1 SGDLS, CDR2 YYNGEE. This CDR3 has 17 residues. The CDR3 DNA sequence: TGTGCCAGCAGGGGCCTCGACCGGGACAGCTCCTACAATGAGCAGTTCTTC. Translating it yields CASRGLDRDSSYNEQFF.

This clone was counted only a few times. V gene TRBV9 combines with J gene TRBJ2-5, with D perhaps TRBD2 (5 bases). V was pared by 0 bases and J by 5 bases, with 14 bases between. The CDR3 is 15 residues long. Germline V gene data show CDR1 as SGDLS and CDR2 as YYNGEE. As DNA, the CDR3 is TGTGCCAGCAGCGTAGGAGCCCTTTGGGAGGAGACCCAGTACTTC. Its protein product is CASSVGALWEETQYF.

This sequence joins TRBV7-9 and TRBJ1-1, with no clear D. Trimming shortened V by 5 bases and J by 0 bases, and 7 bases separated the two germline ends. This CDR3 spans 13 amino acids. Per germline, CDR1 SEHNR and CDR2 FQNEAQ (reference sequence). This CDR3 reads CASSAELNTEAFF. DNA for the CDR3: TGTGCCAGCAGCGCGGAATTGAACACTGAAGCTTTCTTT.

V is TRBV27 and J is TRBJ2-5; 15 bases agree with TRBD2. After removal of 2 bases from V and 9 bases from J, the junction contained 7 bases not matched to a gene. CDR3 length: 16 amino acids. Germline values: CDR1 MNHEY, CDR2 SMNVEV (reference sequence). CDR3 in DNA: TGTGCCAGCAGTTTAAGGACTAGCGGGGGGGTGGAGTCCCAGTACTTC. It specifies CASSLRTSGGVESQYF.

At least ten counts were recorded for this clone. Sequence at one end of the junction differs from germline and may be a read error. This sequence joins TRBV2 and TRBJ2-5; D possibly matches TRBD1 or TRBD2 (5 bases each). Looked up from germline, CDR1 is SNHLY and CDR2 is FYNNEI. CDR3 length: 12 amino acids. The CDR3: CASRDRDQRAHF. The DNA for the CDR3 is TGTGCCAGCAGGGACCGGGACCAGAGAGCACACTTC.

There are a few counts of this clone. V and J are TRBV7-2 and TRBJ2-2; D is possibly TRBD2 (6 bases). The CDR3 has 15 residues. The ends were cut back, 1 base at V and 7 bases at J, with 13 bases in the middle. CDR1 is SGHTA and CDR2 is FQGNSA in the germline V gene. Here the CDR3 reads CASSLDRGVGGELFF. CDR3 nucleotide sequence: TGTGCCAGCAGCTTAGATCGCGGGGTGGGCGGGGAGCTGTTTTTT.

The V gene is TRBV4-3, the J gene TRBJ2-5; D perhaps matches TRBD2 (7 bases). The CDR3 loop spans 15 amino acids. The V and J ends lost 1 base and 5 bases respectively, with 14 bases between them. CDR1 LGHNA and CDR2 YSLEER come from the germline V gene. In nucleotides, the CDR3 is TGCGCCAGCAGCCAAGGTGGGGGGGCTTTGGAGACCCAGTACTTC. It translates to CASSQGGGALETQYF.

This clone was detected many times. The chain has TRBV27 and TRBJ2-1, with 10 bases fitting TRBD2. The CDR3 length is 18 residues. Germline assignment: CDR1 MNHEY and CDR2 SMNVEV (reference sequence). The trim removed 2 bases at V and 6 bases at J, leaving 13 bases unmatched. CDR3 protein: CASSLRGLAGAGGNEQFF. In nucleotides, the CDR3 is TGTGCCAGCAGTTTAAGAGGCCTAGCGGGGGCCGGGGGCAATGAGCAGTTCTTC.

The chain carries TRBV18 and TRBJ2-3; 8 bases are a match to TRBD1. The ends lost 8 bases at V and 0 bases at J; junction bases unmatched: 4. The CDR3 totals 14 residues. Germline CDR1 and CDR2: KGHSH and LQKENI. Here the CDR3 reads CASRTGFSTDTQYF. CDR3 sequence (DNA): TGTGCCAGCCGGACAGGGTTCAGCACAGATACGCAGTATTTT.

The chain has TRBV7-6 and TRBJ1-1, with unresolved D. Germline V CDR1 and CDR2: SGHVS, FNYEAQ. V lost 2 bases and J 3 bases, leaving 7 bases between the germline ends. This CDR3 region has 13 residues. This chain's CDR3 is CASSLRADTEAFF. CDR3 bases: TGTGCCAGCAGCTTACGCGCGGACACTGAAGCTTTCTTT.

In this sample, this clone turned up many times. This chain's CDR3 is CASSWYDPTDTQYF. DNA for the CDR3: TGTGCCAGCAGCTGGTACGACCCCACAGATACGCAGTATTTT. The V call is TRBV7-9, the J call TRBJ2-3; no firm D call. Trimming took 4 bases from V and 2 from J, leaving 10 bases between them. Germline values: CDR1 SEHNR, CDR2 FQNEAQ (reference sequence). The CDR3 runs to 14 residues.

The chain couples TRBV5-6 to TRBJ2-6; D ambiguous. The CDR3 spans 17 residues. The V gene lost 2 bases and the J gene lost 0 bases, with 12 bases spanning the gap. CDR1 SGHDT and CDR2 YYEEEE come from the germline V gene. CDR3 coding DNA: TGTGCCAGCAGCTTTGGTAACAGAGTCTCTGGGGCCAACGTCCTGACTTTC. Its translation: CASSFGNRVSGANVLTF.

A few counts support this clone. The chain combines TRBV7-9 with TRBJ2-3; D is possibly TRBD2 (5 bases). The V end lost 5 bases, the J end lost 0 bases, and 12 bases lay between the germline ends. This CDR3 has 15 residues. Germline-derived CDR1 and CDR2 are SEHNR and FQNEAQ (reference sequence). The DNA for the CDR3 is TGTGCCAGCAGCCCCGACTACCTAAGCACAGATACGCAGTATTTT. This sequence encodes CASSPDYLSTDTQYF.

The V and J genes are TRBV29-1 and TRBJ1-3, with D possibly matching TRBD1 (5 bases). V was pared by 7 bases and J by 0 bases, with 7 bases between. The CDR3 has 12 amino acids. Germline V gene data show CDR1 as SQVTM and CDR2 as ANQGSEA. CDR3 amino acids: CSGRVSGNTIYF. CDR3 in DNA: TGCAGCGGCAGGGTCTCTGGAAACACCATATATTTT.

The table lists this clone with a few counts. V and J are TRBV21-1 and TRBJ2-7; TRBD1, the table's D call, was not compared with the DNA. TRBV21-1 is termed a pseudogene. CDR3 size: 15 residues. For the CDR3, the DNA is TGTGCCAGCAGCAAAGGACGGACACCCTCCTACGAGCAGTACTTC. Translated, it gives CASSKGRTPSYEQYF.

J is TRBJ1-6 and V is TRBV7-2; D is uncertain. Per the germline V gene, CDR1 is SGHTA and CDR2 is FQGNSA. The CDR3 length is 15 residues. V was cut by 1 base and J by 0 bases, with 4 bases left in between. DNA for the CDR3: TGTGCCAGCAGCTTAGGTTTCTCCTATAATTCACCCCTCCACTTT. Translating gives CASSLGFSYNSPLHF.

This clone was picked up a small number of times. This chain uses TRBV9 with TRBJ2-7; D not certain. Germline CDR1 and CDR2: SGDLS and YYNGEE. Trimming took 0 bases from V and 3 from J, leaving 16 bases between them. The CDR3 extends over 16 amino acids. CDR3 region: CASSVASADLSYEQYF. DNA of the CDR3: TGTGCCAGCAGCGTAGCTTCGGCTGATCTGAGCTACGAGCAGTACTTC.

V usage is TRBV6-1 and J usage is TRBJ1-2; 7 bases line up with TRBD1. The CDR3 runs 14 residues. With 2 bases clipped from V and 5 bases from J, the junction kept 5 bases outside the gene matches. Per germline, CDR1 MNHNS and CDR2 SASEGT. CDR3: CASSEQDREYGYTF. CDR3 nucleotide sequence: TGTGCCAGCAGTGAACAAGACAGGGAGTATGGCTACACCTTC.

This clone was counted many times. The V gene is TRBV2, the J gene TRBJ1-4; D unclear. The CDR3 contains 14 residues. The V gene's germline CDR1 is SNHLY and CDR2 FYNNEI. V gave up 6 bases and J gave up 8 bases, with 16 bases separating them. CDR3 nucleotide sequence: TGTGCCAGCAGGGACCACCGGGTGTTAGAAAAACTGTTTTTT. It is translated as CASRDHRVLEKLFF.

This clone showed up just a few times. The gene calls are TRBV2 and TRBJ1-6, with TRBD1 identical over 8 bases. The CDR3 contains 16 residues. The trim removed 7 bases at V and 0 bases at J, leaving 5 bases unmatched. Germline CDR1 SNHLY, CDR2 FYNNEI. The CDR3 sequence is CASTNRGSSYNSPLHF. CDR3 coding DNA: TGTGCCAGCACTAACAGGGGGAGCTCCTATAATTCACCCCTCCACTTT.